One and the same sample provided the 27 T cell receptor beta chains below, sequenced in a study of blood T cell repertoires in COVID-19 (dated by TCRdb to the early 2020s). The library was produced with the immunoSEQ multiplex PCR assay. TCRdb stores this immuneACCESS table with in-frame sequences only. Part of the clones is absent; in the studies checked, under half of the shortfall reflects unresolved V genes, and no reason is known for the rest. Within this sample are about 90,000 clones, with roughly nine tenths of them counted one time only. The ten largest clones represent 2.5% to 3.5% of the sample. The specimen was peripheral blood. The receptors derive from a man aged 45-60 years with COVID-19, enrolled during active disease.

The chain recombines TRBV5-1 with TRBJ2-7; 12 nucleotides agree with TRBD1. Germline lookup yields CDR1 SGHRS and CDR2 YFSETQ. The CDR3 runs to 16 residues. Trimming at V came to 0 bases and at J to 4 bases, leaving 5 bases not matched to a gene. DNA of the CDR3: TGCGCCAGCAGCTTGGCTACGGGACAGGGGGCTTACGAGCAGTACTTC. Translation gives CASSLATGQGAYEQYF.

This clone was counted between two and nine times. J is TRBJ1-4 and V is TRBV5-6; D remains unclear. V gave up 0 bases and J gave up 6 bases, with 12 bases separating them. The CDR3 is 15 residues long. CDR1 and CDR2 (germline): SGHDT, YYEEEE. The CDR3 region is CASSLALPGDEKLFF. In nucleotides, the CDR3 is TGTGCCAGCAGCTTGGCCCTGCCAGGCGATGAAAAACTGTTTTTT.

The V call is TRBV19, the J call TRBJ2-7; D unclear. Germline V CDR1 and CDR2: LNHDA, SQIVND (reference sequence). The V gene lost 5 bases and the J gene lost 3 bases, with 11 bases spanning the gap. The CDR3 is 13 amino acids. The CDR3 nucleotides are TGTGCCAGTAGTCCGACAAGTTACTACGAGCAGTACTTC. Translated, it gives CASSPTSYYEQYF.

The chain links TRBV6-2 or TRBV6-3 to TRBJ2-4, with 11 positions matching TRBD2. Germline V gives CDR1 MNHEY, CDR2 SVGEGT. V lost 0 bases, J lost 7 bases, and 5 bases stayed unmatched. This CDR3 has 16 residues. The CDR3 nucleotides read TGTGCCAGCAGTTACTCGTCTAGCGGGGGGTCCAACATTCAGTACTTC. This sequence encodes CASSYSSSGGSNIQYF.

The chain recombines TRBV5-4 with TRBJ1-6; D unresolved. The length of the CDR3 is 14 residues. Trimming pared 0 bases from V and 8 bases from J, leaving 9 bases between. Germline V gene sequence: CDR1 SGHNT, CDR2 YYREEE (reference sequence). DNA for the CDR3: TGTGCCAGCAGCTTGGAGAATAGTGATTCACCCCTCCACTTT. Translated, it gives CASSLENSDSPLHF.

The genes are TRBV4-1 and TRBJ2-7; tentatively, D is TRBD2 (5 bases). The V gene's germline CDR1 is MGHRA and CDR2 YSYEKL. This CDR3 spans 14 amino acids. V was cut by 2 bases and J by 6 bases, with 14 bases left in between. The CDR3 spells CASSQYVGVGEQYF. CDR3 bases: TGCGCCAGCAGCCAATATGTGGGAGTTGGCGAGCAGTACTTC.

On this clone itself: This same CDR3 is encoded by further DNA sequences in the sample. J is TRBJ1-4 and V is TRBV4-2; D ambiguous. Per germline, CDR1 LGHNA and CDR2 YNFKEQ. Trimming stripped 1 base from V and 8 bases from J, with 11 bases between. The CDR3 extends over 14 amino acids. The CDR3 reads CASSQVPGWEKLFF. The CDR3 region has the DNA TGTGCCAGCAGCCAAGTACCGGGGTGGGAAAAACTGTTTTTT.

This clone was counted once. The chain has TRBV29-1 and TRBJ2-5; tentative D call: TRBD1 (5 bases). The CDR3 spans 14 residues. The germline V and J ends were trimmed by 6 bases and 4 bases, with 18 bases remaining between them. The germline gives CDR1 SQVTM, CDR2 ANQGSEA. This CDR3 is CSVTKGIVGETQYF. CDR3 sequence (DNA): TGCAGCGTGACAAAGGGGATTGTCGGAGAGACCCAGTACTTC.

This rearrangement joins TRBV6-5 to TRBJ1-2; possible D gene TRBD1, 6 bases. CDR3 length: 15 residues. V was cut by 5 bases and J by 0 bases, with 13 bases left in between. Germline V CDR1 and CDR2: MNHEY, SVGAGI. In DNA, the CDR3 is TGTGCCAGCAGTACCTCATACAGGGCTAACTATGGCTACACCTTC. It yields the protein CASSTSYRANYGYTF.

The V call is TRBV10-3, the J call TRBJ1-3, with D uncertain. CDR1 and CDR2 from the germline V gene are ENHRY and SYGVKD. The CDR3 is 14 residues long. Trimming took off 3 bases at V and 4 bases at J, with 10 bases between the two ends. The CDR3 DNA follows: TGTGCCATCAGTGACCCCCCGAGCGGAAACACCATATATTTT. It specifies CAISDPPSGNTIYF.

The chain links TRBV11-2 to TRBJ1-2; TRBD1 agrees at 7 bases. Germline assignment: CDR1 SGHAT and CDR2 FQNNGV. The CDR3 spans 14 residues. With 0 bases clipped from V and 2 bases from J, the junction kept 0 bases outside the gene matches. The CDR3 DNA reads TGTGCCAGCAGCTTAGAGACAGGGAACTATGGCTACACCTTC. Translation gives CASSLETGNYGYTF.

The chain links TRBV28 to TRBJ1-2; 8 nucleotides align to TRBD1. The germline CDR1 and CDR2 sequences are MDHEN and SYDVKM. Trimming took 8 bases from V and 4 from J; bases not matched to a gene: 12. There are 15 residues in the CDR3. The CDR3 sequence is CASHRTGGEIYGYTF. CDR3 coding DNA: TGTGCCAGCCACCGCACAGGGGGGGAAATCTATGGCTACACCTTC.

The chain couples TRBV28 to TRBJ2-3; 7 bases fit TRBD2. This CDR3 is built from 15 residues. Germline loops: CDR1 MDHEN, CDR2 SYDVKM. V gave up 6 bases and J gave up 4 bases; unmatched junction bases: 10. The DNA for the CDR3 is TGTGCCAGCAGCCTAATAGCGGGTGGGGCAGATACGCAGTATTTT. This gives the protein CASSLIAGGADTQYF.

V is TRBV27 and J is TRBJ1-2; tentatively, D is TRBD1 (5 bases). Germline lookup yields CDR1 MNHEY and CDR2 SMNVEV (reference sequence). The CDR3 is 13 residues long. V lost 4 bases and J lost 4, with 10 bases in between. CDR3 amino acids: CASSYRQGYGYTF. CDR3 sequence (DNA): TGTGCCAGCAGTTATCGGCAGGGCTATGGCTACACCTTC.

This chain links TRBV5-6 with TRBJ1-4; TRBD1 is a possible D gene (5 bases). The V end lost 0 bases, the J end lost 13 bases, and 13 bases lay between the germline ends. The CDR3 length is 13 residues. Germline CDR1 and CDR2: SGHDT and YYEEEE. The CDR3 reads CASSLAGGSSLFF. CDR3 sequence (DNA): TGTGCCAGCAGCTTGGCCGGGGGATCTTCACTGTTTTTT.

This sequence joins TRBV6-5 and TRBJ1-1, with D uncertain. CDR1 and CDR2 from the germline V gene are MNHEY and SVGAGI. The CDR3 runs 12 residues. Trimming took 6 bases from V and 1 from J, leaving 6 bases between them. The CDR3 protein is CASRARNTEAFF. In DNA, the CDR3 is TGTGCCAGCAGAGCACGGAACACTGAAGCTTTCTTT.

CDR3 in DNA: TGTGCCAGCAGCCAAGCTGTACTAGCGGGGACGAACACCGGGGAGCTGTTTTTT. This translates into CASSQAVLAGTNTGELFF. The chain joins TRBV3-1 (or the pseudogene TRBV3-2) to TRBJ2-2, with 10 bases identical to TRBD2. From germline, CDR1 is LGHDT and CDR2 YNNKEL (reference sequence). V dropped 1 base and J dropped 0; count of bases not matched to a gene: 5. The CDR3 runs 18 residues.

The chain carries TRBV6-6 and TRBJ2-4; D perhaps matches TRBD2 (7 bases). V gave up 4 bases and J gave up 7 bases, with 11 bases separating them. Per germline, CDR1 MNHNY and CDR2 SVGAGI (reference sequence). The CDR3 length is 13 residues. DNA of the CDR3: TGTGCCAGCAGTTCGGAGGGGGGGAACATTCAGTACTTC. It encodes CASSSEGGNIQYF.

The chain couples TRBV7-2 to TRBJ2-3; the match to TRBD2 covers 7 bases. Trimming removed 3 bases from V and 3 bases from J; junction bases left unmatched: 6. The germline V gene encodes CDR1 SGHTA and CDR2 FQGNSA. The CDR3 spans 15 residues. CDR3 amino acids: CASSLLKRGTDTQYF. CDR3 coding DNA: TGTGCCAGCAGCTTGTTAAAGCGGGGAACAGATACGCAGTATTTT.

The V and J genes are TRBV5-5 and TRBJ1-1, with D perhaps TRBD1 (5 bases). This CDR3 contains 15 residues. Germline-derived CDR1 and CDR2 are SGHKS and YYEKEE (reference sequence). The V and J ends lost 4 bases and 0 bases respectively, with 13 bases between them. The CDR3 reads CASSPAGVVNTEAFF. CDR3 DNA: TGTGCCAGCAGCCCGGCGGGGGTGGTGAACACTGAAGCTTTCTTT.

This chain links TRBV28 with TRBJ1-2, with D perhaps TRBD1 (6 bases). Germline V lookup: CDR1 MDHEN, CDR2 SYDVKM. Trimming took off 5 bases at V and 4 bases at J, with 14 bases between the two ends. The CDR3 runs to 14 residues. Written as DNA, the CDR3 is TGTGCCAGCAGTACCCAGGGGAGAGGCTATGGCTACACCTTC. Translating it yields CASSTQGRGYGYTF.

The chain is built from TRBV19 and TRBJ1-3, with D perhaps matching TRBD1 (6 bases). This CDR3 is built from 15 residues. Germline loops: CDR1 LNHDA, CDR2 SQIVND (reference sequence). V lost 4 bases and J 3 bases, leaving 13 bases between the germline ends. CDR3 coding DNA: TGTGCCAGTAGTACAACAGGGTCTTTTGGAAACACCATATATTTT. This gives the protein CASSTTGSFGNTIYF.

This chain uses TRBV3-1 (or the pseudogene TRBV3-2) with TRBJ1-6; D might be TRBD1 (5 bases). V lost 0 bases to trimming and J lost 0 bases, with 18 bases between them. Per germline, CDR1 LGHDT and CDR2 YNNKEL (reference sequence). The CDR3 consists of 20 residues. CDR3 residues: CASSQDVGRGVNSYNSPLHF. In nucleotides, the CDR3 is TGTGCCAGCAGCCAAGATGTGGGACGGGGGGTCAACTCCTATAATTCACCCCTCCACTTT.

The chain has TRBV15 and TRBJ1-4; D unclear. The germline V gene has CDR1 LNHNV and CDR2 YYDKDF (reference sequence). V was pared by 1 base and J by 3 bases, with 9 bases between. The CDR3 consists of 15 residues. The chain's CDR3 is CATSRVQSSNEKLFF. CDR3 nucleotide sequence: TGTGCCACCAGCAGAGTCCAGTCGTCTAATGAAAAACTGTTTTTT.

V is TRBV11-2 and J is TRBJ1-1; D is unresolved. In germline, CDR1 is SGHAT, CDR2 FQNNGV. Trimming cost V 5 bases and J 4 bases, with 11 bases left between them. The CDR3 spans 13 residues. CDR3 coding DNA: TGTGCCAGCAGCCCTCAGGCATCCACTGAAGCTTTCTTT. Translating gives CASSPQASTEAFF.

The chain uses TRBV6-6 and TRBJ1-2; no reliable D call. The CDR3 extends over 14 amino acids. The V gene lost 8 bases and the J gene lost 5 bases, with 18 bases spanning the gap. CDR1 is MNHNY, CDR2 SVGAGI, per germline (reference sequence). This CDR3 reads CASREERVFYGYTF. As DNA, the CDR3 is TGTGCCAGCCGGGAGGAAAGGGTATTTTATGGCTACACCTTC.

The genes are TRBV11-3 and TRBJ1-1; D unclear. Trimming removed 4 bases from V and 1 base from J, with 4 bases in between. The CDR3 has 12 residues. Germline-derived CDR1 and CDR2 are SGHNT and YENEEA. CDR3 DNA: TGTGCCAGCAGCTCTAGGAACACTGAAGCTTTCTTT. This encodes CASSSRNTEAFF.